This T cell receptor (beta chain) was found in a study of STAT5B mutations in CD4+ large granular lymphocyte leukemia. Study as a whole: When available, cryopreserved cells underwent CD8+ depletion before CD4+ selection.

The CDR3 runs to 15 residues. Looked up from germline, CDR1 is MRHNA and CDR2 is SNTAGT. With V trimmed by 4 bases and J by 2 bases, 5 bases remained unmatched. Measured with immunoSEQ multiplex PCR; TCRdb has only the in-frame clones, and not every one. This table has over 8,000 clones, about 79% appearing once. This clone has only a few counts. Material for sequencing was PBMCs. The receptor comes from a man between 60 and 75 years old with CD4+ T-cell large granular lymphocyte leukemia. This sequence joins TRBV6-4 and TRBJ1-2; 9 bases are a match to TRBD1. Written as DNA, the CDR3 is TGTGCCAGCAGTGCTACCGGGACAGGGAACTATGGCTACACCTTC. Translated, it gives CASSATGTGNYGYTF.